Listed here are 31 T cell receptor beta chains from one sample, sequenced in a study of blood T cell repertoires in COVID-19. Assay: immunoSEQ multiplex PCR; the TCRdb copy retains only in-frame clones and omits some. The table includes 150,000 or so clones, roughly 87% detected once. Material: PBMCs or T cells enriched from blood (not recorded which). These receptors were taken from a woman aged 50 to 60 who had recovered from COVID-19.

The chain uses TRBV2 and TRBJ1-2; D remains ambiguous. Trimming shortened V by 4 bases and J by 0 bases, and 9 bases separated the two germline ends. Germline V lookup: CDR1 SNHLY, CDR2 FYNNEI. This CDR3 region has 14 residues. Here the CDR3 reads CASSGQVPNYGYTF. The CDR3 DNA reads TGTGCCAGCAGTGGGCAGGTGCCTAACTATGGCTACACCTTC.

The chain combines TRBV18 with TRBJ2-5; the D gene is possibly TRBD2 (5 bases). Trimming stripped 0 bases from V and 3 bases from J, with 8 bases between. The CDR3 loop spans 14 amino acids. Germline CDR1 reads KGHSH; CDR2 reads LQKENI. The CDR3 coding sequence is TGTGCCAGCTCACCACCCGAGCGGAAAGAGACCCAGTACTTC. Protein product: CASSPPERKETQYF. Full variable domain (remainder filled in from reference TRBV18 and TRBJ2-5): NAGVMQNPRHLVRRRGQEARLRCSPMKGHSHVYWYRQLPEEGLKFMVYLQKENIIDESGMPKERFSAEFPKEGPSILRIQQVVRGDSAAYFCASSPPERKETQYFGPGTRLLVL.

The J gene is TRBJ2-7, the V gene TRBV7-9; tentatively, D is TRBD1 (7 bases). This CDR3 has 14 amino acids. V lost 3 bases and J 3 bases, leaving 12 bases between the germline ends. Per germline, CDR1 SEHNR and CDR2 FQNEAQ (reference sequence). This chain's CDR3 is CASSLSGGGYEQYF. The CDR3 region has the DNA TGTGCCAGCAGCTTGTCAGGGGGAGGCTACGAGCAGTACTTC.

The chain carries TRBV19 and TRBJ1-6, with 7 nucleotides matching TRBD1. The germline CDR1 and CDR2 sequences are LNHDA and SQIVND (reference sequence). The length of the CDR3 is 17 residues. V lost 4 bases and J lost 5; bases outside the gene matches: 11. The CDR3 protein is CASSTPLTDRDNSPLHF. DNA of the CDR3: TGTGCCAGTAGTACACCATTAACCGACAGGGATAATTCACCCCTCCACTTT.

The V call is TRBV29-1, the J call TRBJ1-1; 7 bases map to TRBD1. The V gene's germline CDR1 is SQVTM and CDR2 ANQGSEA. This CDR3 has 10 amino acids. Losses at the gene ends were 5 bases for V and 7 bases for J; bases not matched to a gene: 1. The CDR3 sequence: CSVTGVEAFF. The CDR3 nucleotides read TGCAGCGTTACAGGGGTTGAAGCTTTCTTT. The full variable domain, with the rest looked up from reference TRBV29-1 and TRBJ1-1, is SAVISQKPSRDICQRGTSLTIQCQVDSQVTMMFWYRQQPGQSLTLIATANQGSEATYESGFVIDKFPISRPNLTFSTLTVSNMSPEDSSIYLCSVTGVEAFFGQGTRLTVV.

This rearrangement joins TRBV7-2 to TRBJ2-2, with 8 bases that match TRBD1. Trimming at V came to 3 bases and at J to 4 bases, leaving 1 base not matched to a gene. The germline gives CDR1 SGHTA, CDR2 FQGNSA. The CDR3 is 14 amino acids. The CDR3 is CASSFTGGTGELFF. The CDR3 region has the DNA TGTGCCAGCAGCTTTACAGGGGGCACCGGGGAGCTGTTTTTT.

The genes are TRBV6-5 and TRBJ2-1, with 12 bases matching TRBD2. This CDR3 is 12 amino acids long. Germline values: CDR1 MNHEY, CDR2 SVGAGI. The CDR3 here is CTTSGSFNEQFF. CDR3 DNA sequence: TGTACGACTAGCGGGAGTTTTAATGAGCAGTTCTTC.

The rearrangement joins TRBV7-2 to TRBJ1-3; D remains unclear. CDR1 and CDR2 from the germline V gene are SGHTA and FQGNSA. CDR3 length equals 16 residues. The V gene lost 0 bases and the J gene lost 0 bases, with 9 bases spanning the gap. CDR3 in DNA: TGTGCCAGCAGCTTAGCCCAGGCAAGCTCTGGAAACACCATATATTTT. This encodes CASSLAQASSGNTIYF.

The chain couples TRBV13 to TRBJ2-1, with 7 bases matching TRBD2. CDR1 and CDR2 from the germline V gene are PRHDT and FYEKMQ (reference sequence). The CDR3 runs to 17 residues. V shed 6 bases, J shed 10 bases, and the junction held 21 bases outside the gene matches. CDR3 sequence (DNA): TGTGCCAGCAGTCACTTTCGGAGTAGCGGGTTCTCGTGGGAGCAGTTCTTC. It encodes CASSHFRSSGFSWEQFF.

This clone was counted only a few times. The chain uses TRBV3-1 (or the pseudogene TRBV3-2) and TRBJ1-5, with unresolved D. This CDR3 spans 15 amino acids. The germline V and J ends were trimmed by 0 bases and 6 bases, with 12 bases remaining between them. Germline V gene sequence: CDR1 LGHDT, CDR2 YNNKEL (reference sequence). CDR3 amino acids: CASSQDAGLGQPQHF. The DNA for the CDR3 is TGTGCCAGCAGCCAAGATGCCGGACTGGGTCAGCCCCAGCATTTT.

This chain joins TRBV7-8 and TRBJ2-6; TRBD2 aligns across 8 bases. The CDR3 consists of 19 residues. V was clipped by 2 bases and J by 0 bases; unmatched bases: 9. Germline V gene data show CDR1 as SGHVS and CDR2 as FQNEAQ. CDR3 sequence reads: CASSLPGLAPDSGANVLTF. The DNA for the CDR3 is TGTGCCAGCAGCTTACCCGGACTAGCCCCTGACTCTGGGGCCAACGTCCTGACTTTC.

The J gene is TRBJ1-1, the V gene TRBV7-2; tentative D call: TRBD1 (5 bases). The length of the CDR3 is 14 residues. Deletions cut 6 bases from V and 11 bases from J, with 22 bases between. Germline V CDR1 and CDR2: SGHTA, FQGNSA. For the CDR3, the DNA is TGTGCCAGCAGTCGACGTGTAATGGGGCAAGAGGCTTTCTTT. It is translated as CASSRRVMGQEAFF.

This sequence joins TRBV7-9 and TRBJ2-3; unclear D gene. Germline-derived CDR1 and CDR2 are SEHNR and FQNEAQ (reference sequence). Trimming pared 1 base from V and 2 bases from J, leaving 10 bases between. CDR3 length: 15 amino acids. CDR3 sequence reads: CASSLDGGYTDTQYF. CDR3 in DNA: TGTGCCAGCAGCTTAGATGGCGGATACACAGATACGCAGTATTTT.

This clone occurred once. This rearrangement joins TRBV11-2 to TRBJ1-1; no clear D gene. Trimming pared 1 base from V and 0 bases from J, leaving 3 bases between. The germline CDR1 and CDR2 sequences are SGHAT and FQNNGV. This CDR3 is built from 13 residues. CDR3 region: CASSLALNTEAFF. For the CDR3, the DNA is TGTGCCAGCAGCTTAGCTCTGAACACTGAAGCTTTCTTT.

The chain uses TRBV13 and TRBJ2-5; TRBD2 matches at 7 bases. The CDR3 length is 13 residues. Trimming removed 5 bases from V and 5 bases from J; junction bases left unmatched: 5. The germline CDR1 and CDR2 sequences are PRHDT and FYEKMQ (reference sequence). As DNA, the CDR3 is TGTGCCAGCAGCCCCTGGGGGGGGGAGACCCAGTACTTC. Protein product: CASSPWGGETQYF.

Only one count was recorded for this clone. The V gene is TRBV11-2, the J gene TRBJ1-2; 11 bases map to TRBD1. The CDR3 runs to 14 residues. Unmatched junction bases numbered 7, after V lost 6 bases and J lost 7 bases. The germline CDR1 and CDR2 sequences are SGHAT and FQNNGV. The CDR3 nucleotides read TGTGCCAGCAGTTCGGGACAGGGGGGTGGTGGCTACACCTTC. Translating it yields CASSSGQGGGGYTF.

This chain joins TRBV28 and TRBJ2-2, with 7 bases lining up with TRBD2. The CDR3 covers 15 residues. The germline CDR1 and CDR2 sequences are MDHEN and SYDVKM. J was trimmed by 1 base and V by 7 bases; bases with no gene match: 6. The CDR3 region is CASTRGRMNTGELFF. The CDR3 DNA sequence: TGTGCCAGCACCCGCGGGAGAATGAACACCGGGGAGCTGTTTTTT.

This clone was detected once. V and J are TRBV6-5 and TRBJ2-5, with a weak D call TRBD1 (6 bases). Trimming took off 2 bases at V and 9 bases at J, with 13 bases between the two ends. There are 13 residues in the CDR3. Germline V gene sequence: CDR1 MNHEY, CDR2 SVGAGI. CDR3 region: CASSYGGLGAQYF. The CDR3 bases are TGTGCCAGCAGTTACGGGGGCTTGGGAGCCCAGTACTTC.

Only one count was recorded for this clone. For the CDR3, the DNA is TGCGCCAGCAGCCAAGAGGGACAGGGGAGGCCAGATACGCAGTATTTT. Its translation is CASSQEGQGRPDTQYF. The genes are TRBV4-1 and TRBJ2-3; 10 bases are a match to TRBD1. Germline V lookup: CDR1 MGHRA, CDR2 YSYEKL. The trim removed 0 bases at V and 4 bases at J, leaving 4 bases unmatched. The CDR3 is made up of 16 amino acids.

J is TRBJ2-1 and V is TRBV5-1, with 9 bases matching TRBD1. The CDR3 runs to 17 residues. In germline, CDR1 is SGHRS, CDR2 YFSETQ. Germline trimming cut 0 bases from V and 10 bases from J; bases unmatched to any gene: 14. CDR3 sequence (DNA): TGCGCCAGCAGCTTGGCTGGCGGGACAGGGTGGGACAGCGAGCAGTTCTTC. Translated, it gives CASSLAGGTGWDSEQFF.

The rearrangement links TRBV28 to TRBJ1-6; 8 nucleotides align to TRBD1. Germline V gene sequence: CDR1 MDHEN, CDR2 SYDVKM. The CDR3 loop spans 15 amino acids. After removal of 6 bases from V and 5 bases from J, the junction contained 6 bases not matched to a gene. The CDR3 loop is CASRRTGTDNSPLHF. The DNA of the CDR3 is TGTGCCAGCAGGCGGACAGGGACCGATAATTCACCCCTCCACTTT.

The chain combines TRBV29-1 with TRBJ2-3, with no clear D. Germline CDR1 is SQVTM and CDR2 is ANQGSEA. This CDR3 contains 14 residues. V lost 0 bases and J lost 6, with 13 bases in between. The CDR3 protein is CSVEDYGSGDTQYF. The CDR3 nucleotides are TGCAGCGTTGAAGATTACGGGTCCGGGGATACGCAGTATTTT.

The CDR3 region has the DNA TGTGCCGGACAGGCGAGCTCTGGAAACACCATATATTTT. It codes for CAGQASSGNTIYF. The chain carries TRBV19 and TRBJ1-3; 7 bases fit TRBD1. The CDR3 contains 13 residues. The germline CDR1 and CDR2 sequences are LNHDA and SQIVND (reference sequence). V lost 11 bases, J lost 0 bases, and 4 bases stayed unmatched.

The chain carries TRBV19 and TRBJ2-3; D remains ambiguous. CDR1 LNHDA and CDR2 SQIVND come from the germline V gene (reference sequence). The germline V and J ends were trimmed by 5 bases and 2 bases, with 17 bases remaining between them. The CDR3 covers 16 residues. CDR3 region: CASSFIYGALTDTQYF. CDR3 sequence (DNA): TGTGCCAGTAGTTTTATCTACGGAGCGCTCACAGATACGCAGTATTTT. The entire variable domain, with the rest obtained from reference TRBV19 and TRBJ2-3, is as follows: DGGITQSPKYLFRKEGQNVTLSCEQNLNHDAMYWYRQDPGQGLRLIYYSQIVNDFQKGDIAEGYSVSREKKESFPLTVTSAQKNPTAFYLCASSFIYGALTDTQYFGPGTRLTVL.

This chain links TRBV28 with TRBJ2-2; 8 nucleotides align to TRBD2. The CDR3 length is 15 residues. Germline CDR1 reads MDHEN; CDR2 reads SYDVKM. V gave up 5 bases and J gave up 0 bases; unmatched junction bases: 2. The CDR3 nucleotides are TGTGCCAGCAGTACCGGGGGGGCGAACACCGGGGAGCTGTTTTTT. Its translation is CASSTGGANTGELFF.

The chain employs TRBV3-1 (or the pseudogene TRBV3-2) and TRBJ2-1; possibly TRBD2 for D (5 bases). Trimming took 4 bases from V and 5 from J, leaving 18 bases between them. Germline V gene data show CDR1 as LGHDT and CDR2 as YNNKEL (reference sequence). The CDR3 consists of 16 residues. The CDR3 bases are TGTGCCAGCAGCCCAGTTCCCCGGACTGTAAACAATGAGCAGTTCTTC. Protein: CASSPVPRTVNNEQFF.

The chain combines TRBV14 with TRBJ2-3, with D perhaps matching TRBD2 (6 bases). Germline values: CDR1 SGHDN, CDR2 FVKESK. V lost 4 bases to trimming and J lost 2 bases, with 13 bases between them. The CDR3 length is 15 residues. CDR3 protein: CASSLGTGYTDTQYF. CDR3 nucleotides: TGTGCCAGCAGCCTCGGGACTGGATACACAGATACGCAGTATTTT.

The gene calls are TRBV7-2 and TRBJ2-7; weak D call: TRBD2 (5 bases). V gave up 1 base and J gave up 3 bases, with 10 bases separating them. CDR3 length: 14 amino acids. The germline V gene encodes CDR1 SGHTA and CDR2 FQGNSA. DNA for the CDR3: TGTGCCAGCAGCTTAGGCGGAGGTAACTACGAGCAGTACTTC. Encoded protein: CASSLGGGNYEQYF.

In DNA form, the CDR3 reads TGTGCCAGCAGTTCCCCGGGACAGGGGCGCACTGAAGCTTTCTTT. Translated, it gives CASSSPGQGRTEAFF. The rearrangement links TRBV28 to TRBJ1-1, with 10 bases that match TRBD1. The CDR3 spans 15 residues. Germline CDR1 is MDHEN and CDR2 is SYDVKM. The V gene end was trimmed by 4 bases and the J gene end by 4 bases; junction bases not matched to a gene: 6.

This chain connects TRBV5-4 to TRBJ2-1; TRBD2 aligns across 13 bases. The CDR3 contains 15 residues. The V segment lost 2 bases and the J segment 10 bases; nucleotides outside the gene matches: 6. Germline V lookup: CDR1 SGHNT, CDR2 YYREEE (reference sequence). The CDR3 nucleotides are TGTGCCAGCAGCTTAACTAGCGGGAGGGCCGGAGAGCAGTTCTTC. Amino acid sequence: CASSLTSGRAGEQFF. Full variable domain (missing parts from reference TRBV5-4 and TRBJ2-1): ETGVTQSPTHLIKTRGQQVTLRCSSQSGHNTVSWYQQALGQGPQFIFQYYREEENGRGNFPPRFSGLQFPNYSSELNVNALELDDSALYLCASSLTSGRAGEQFFGPGTRLTVL.

The chain recombines TRBV7-2 with TRBJ2-1; D possibly corresponds to TRBD2 (5 bases). The CDR3 spans 18 residues. Trimming shortened V by 4 bases and J by 1 base, and 20 bases separated the two germline ends. CDR1 is SGHTA and CDR2 is FQGNSA in the germline V gene. CDR3 in amino acids: CASSSPRYGMGSYNEQFF. CDR3 nucleotide sequence: TGTGCCAGCAGCTCCCCGCGCTACGGGATGGGATCCTACAATGAGCAGTTCTTC.